This T cell receptor beta chain is drawn from a study of T cells after yellow fever vaccination. TCRdb reprocessed the 5' RACE reads with MiXCR, giving one entry per CDR3 protein. The sample has approximately 240,000 distinct CDR3 sequences; about 3.5% are singletons. This clonotype has a count of ten or more. Germline V gives CDR1 SGHTA, CDR2 FQGNSA. The CDR3 has 15 amino acids. The V gene lost 2 bases and the J gene lost 7 bases, with 12 bases spanning the gap. The V and J genes are TRBV7-2 and TRBJ1-6, with D possibly TRBD1 on 5 matching bases. Sequencing used PBMCs, obtained 15 days after the yellow fever booster vaccination. The clonotype was recovered from a man between 18 and 35 years old who received the YFV17D yellow fever vaccine. CDR3 sequence (DNA): TGTGCCAGCAGCTTATATGGGGCACAGAATTCACCCCTCCACTTT. Its translation is CASSLYGAQNSPLHF. The full variable domain, in which reference TRBV7-2 and TRBJ1-6 provide the parts outside the CDR3, is GAGVSQSPSNKVTEKGKDVELRCDPISGHTALYWYRQSLGQGLEFLIYFQGNSAPDKSGLPSDRFSAERTGGSVSTLTIQRTQQEDSAVYLCASSLYGAQNSPLHFGNGTRLTVT.